A single sample gave rise to the 2 T cell receptor beta chains below, sequenced in a study of blood T cell repertoires in COVID-19. Libraries were prepared by immunoSEQ multiplex PCR; TCRdb keeps only in-frame clonotypes and omits some of them. The table includes a few hundred thousand clones, roughly 86% detected once. The sequenced sample consisted of PBMCs or T cells enriched from blood (not recorded which). The receptors come from a woman in her forties or fifties who had been exposed to COVID-19.

The chain has TRBV7-8 and TRBJ2-1; 7 bases match TRBD2. Germline CDR1 SGHVS, CDR2 FQNEAQ. The CDR3 runs 18 residues. J gave up 4 bases and V 5 bases, and 17 bases lay outside the gene matches. The CDR3 region has the DNA TGTGCCAGCAGCATACTGGGGACTACCCGGAGCCTATACAATGAGCAGTTCTTC. Protein sequence: CASSILGTTRSLYNEQFF.

The chain uses TRBV12-3 or TRBV12-4 and TRBJ1-1; the D gene is possibly TRBD1 (6 bases). With 10 bases removed from V and 9 bases from J, the gap between germline ends came to 15 bases. The CDR3 runs to 11 residues. CDR3 in amino acids: CATNLQGKAFF. As DNA, the CDR3 is TGTGCCACCAACTTACAGGGTAAAGCTTTCTTT.